A selection of T cell receptor beta chains follows, all from one sample in a study of blood T cell repertoires in COVID-19. Clones were sequenced by immunoSEQ multiplex PCR, and TCRdb holds only the in-frame ones, with some missing. Of around 25,000 clones in the sample, approximately 88% were seen once. Specimen: peripheral blood. Receptors were obtained from a woman between 50 and 59 years old with active COVID-19. The CDR3 runs from the conserved cysteine through the conserved F or W. A D gene is named only where the DNA matches it firmly. Only some rows state a clone size, as once, few, many or a class for expanded clones.

J	V	D	size	DNA	CDR3
TRBJ1-6	TRBV5-1	.	.	TGCGCCAGCAGCCCGTCCGGGGGACGGAATAATTCACCCCTCCACTTT	CASSPSGGRNNSPLHF
TRBJ2-1	TRBV5-4	TRBD1	.	TGTGCCAGCAGCTTTAGACAGGGTTCCTACAATGAGCAGTTCTTC	CASSFRQGSYNEQFF
TRBJ2-3	TRBV18	.	.	TGTGCCAGCTCACCTTCGTGGGGGCTGGATACGCAGTATTTT	CASSPSWGLDTQYF
TRBJ1-6	TRBV9	.	.	TGTGCCAGCAGCGTAGCTATGAGGAGCTCCTATAATTCACCCCTCCACTTT	CASSVAMRSSYNSPLHF
TRBJ1-6	TRBV9	TRBD1	.	TGTGCCAGCAGCGCCCAGACAGGGGAGGGGAATTCACCCCTCCACTTT	CASSAQTGEGNSPLHF
TRBJ1-2	TRBV14	.	.	TGTGCCAGCAGCCAAGACTACAGGGTCGGGGTATATGGCTACACCTTC	CASSQDYRVGVYGYTF
TRBJ1-6	TRBV9	.	.	TGTGCCAGCAGCGTAGACTATGTTTCACCCCTCCACTTT	CASSVDYVSPLHF
TRBJ2-2	TRBV3-1/TRBV3-2	.	.	TGTGCCAGCCTGGTACCGGGAACCGGGGAGCTGTTTTTT	CASLVPGTGELFF
TRBJ2-7	TRBV28	.	.	TGTGCCAGCAGTTCCCACGGTCGGGGATCCTACGAGCAGTACTTC	CASSSHGRGSYEQYF
TRBJ2-3	TRBV11-3	TRBD2	.	TGTGCCAGCAGCCGTACTAGCGGGAGGGGGGATACGCAGTATTTT	CASSRTSGRGDTQYF
TRBJ1-2	TRBV2	TRBD1	.	TGCGCCATCGCGACAGGGGGGAACTATGGCTACACCTTC	CAIATGGNYGYTF
TRBJ2-3	TRBV29-1	TRBD2	.	TGCAGCGTTGAACTATCGGGACTAGCGGGAGTTACCAGGCAGTATTTT	CSVELSGLAGVTRQYF
TRBJ1-1	TRBV11-2	TRBD1	.	TGTGCCAGCAGCCCCGACAGGGGGCAGTTGAACACTGAAGCTTTCTTT	CASSPDRGQLNTEAFF
TRBJ1-2	TRBV9	.	.	TGTGCCAGCAGCGTCGGCGGGAACTATGGCTACACCTTC	CASSVGGNYGYTF
TRBJ1-1	TRBV5-1	.	.	TGCGCCAGCAGCTTGGTTCCGGGGATGATTACTGAAGCTTTCTTT	CASSLVPGMITEAFF
TRBJ2-7	TRBV4-2	TRBD1	few	TGTGCCAGCAGCCAACCCGGGACAGGGATCCAGCAGTACTTC	CASSQPGTGIQQYF
TRBJ1-6	TRBV6-1	.	.	TGTGCCAGCAGTGAAGGACAGCCTTATAATTCACCCCTCCACTTT	CASSEGQPYNSPLHF
TRBJ2-1	TRBV10-3	TRBD1	.	TGTGCCACGGGATCAGGGGGTAGCTCCTACAATGAGCAGTTCTTC	CATGSGGSSYNEQFF
TRBJ1-1	TRBV28	.	.	TGTGCCAGCAGTTTATCTGGCAGGGACACTGAAGCTTTCTTT	CASSLSGRDTEAFF
TRBJ2-3	TRBV7-9	.	.	TGTGCCAGCAGCTTCGAGCCAGATACGCAGTATTTT	CASSFEPDTQYF
TRBJ1-4	TRBV27	.	.	TGTGCCAGCAGTTCAATCAGGGGCCCCAATGAAAAACTGTTTTTT	CASSSIRGPNEKLFF
TRBJ2-3	TRBV10-1	TRBD2	.	TGCGCCAGCAGTAGCGGGAGCATGAATACGCAGTATTTT	CASSSGSMNTQYF
TRBJ1-2	TRBV29-1	TRBD1	few	TGCAGCGAGCGGACAGGGAACTATGGCTACACCTTC	CSERTGNYGYTF
TRBJ1-2	TRBV6-1	.	medium-sized	TGTGCCAGCAGTGAACATCAAGGAGGCTATGGCTACACCTTC	CASSEHQGGYGYTF
TRBJ1-5	TRBV5-4	.	.	TGTGCCAGCAGCAGCGACGGGGGCAATCAGCCCCAGCATTTT	CASSSDGGNQPQHF
TRBJ2-1	TRBV5-1	TRBD1	once	TGCGCCAGCAGCCCGACAGGGGGTGGGTACAATGAGCAGTTCTTC	CASSPTGGGYNEQFF
TRBJ1-4	TRBV7-8	TRBD1	.	TGTGCCAGCAGCACAGACAGGGACGGCCAACTGTTTTTT	CASSTDRDGQLFF
TRBJ2-3	TRBV19	.	.	TGTGCCAGTAAACAGGAAGGCAGCACAGATACGCAGTATTTT	CASKQEGSTDTQYF
TRBJ2-5	TRBV2	TRBD2	.	TGTGCCAGCAGCCGGGAGGGGGAGACCCAGTACTTC	CASSREGETQYF
TRBJ2-5	TRBV3-1/TRBV3-2	.	.	TGTGCCAGCAGCCATTCCAACCAAGAGACCCAGTACTTC	CASSHSNQETQYF
TRBJ1-1	TRBV28	TRBD1	.	TGTGCCAGCAGCCAAAGCCCAGGGGGCACTGAAGCTTTCTTT	CASSQSPGGTEAFF
TRBJ1-4	TRBV2	.	.	TGTGCCAGCACCCCACAGGGTGAAGAAAAACTGTTTTTT	CASTPQGEEKLFF
TRBJ1-1	TRBV7-3	.	.	TGTGCCAGCAGCCTACAGGGGAACACTGAAGCTTTCTTT	CASSLQGNTEAFF
TRBJ2-6	TRBV5-1	TRBD2	.	TGCGCCAGCAGCGGACTAGCGCTGAGCTCTGGGGCCAACGTCCTGACTTTC	CASSGLALSSGANVLTF
TRBJ2-1	TRBV6-5	.	.	TGTGCCAGCAGTAGCAGCGACTACAATGAGCAGTTCTTC	CASSSSDYNEQFF
TRBJ1-6	TRBV10-2	TRBD1	.	TGCGCCAGCAGTGGGGACAGTGGGGGTCCCCTCCACTTT	CASSGDSGGPLHF
TRBJ2-1	TRBV30	TRBD2	.	TGTGCCTGGAGTGTACCGGGACTAGCGGATGTAGGCTCCTACAATGAGCAGTTCTTC	CAWSVPGLADVGSYNEQFF
TRBJ2-2	TRBV19	TRBD2	.	TGTGCCAGTAGTATCACCGGGCGGGAGAGGAACACCGGGGAGCTGTTTTTT	CASSITGRERNTGELFF
TRBJ2-3	TRBV5-6	.	.	TGTGCCAGCAGCGTGGTAACTAGTGTTGCAGATACGCAGTATTTT	CASSVVTSVADTQYF
TRBJ1-1	TRBV5-1	.	.	TGCGCCAGCAGCTTGGATAGGCCTCCGAGCCCGGGACGGCGGGGGTACACTGAAGCTTTCTTT	CASSLDRPPSPGRRGYTEAFF
TRBJ2-7	TRBV5-4	TRBD1	once	TGTGCCAGCAGCTCGGACAGGGTTGCCGAGCAGTACTTC	CASSSDRVAEQYF
TRBJ2-5	TRBV18	.	.	TGTGCCAGCTCACCACCGTCAGGGGAGACCCAGTACTTC	CASSPPSGETQYF
TRBJ2-5	TRBV6-1	TRBD1	.	TGTGCCAGCAGTGATCTAAGGGGGCGCACTGAGACCCAGTACTTC	CASSDLRGRTETQYF
TRBJ2-1	TRBV4-1	.	.	TGCGCCAGCAGCCAAGTAAATGAGCAGTTCTTC	CASSQVNEQFF
TRBJ2-5	TRBV12-3/TRBV12-4	.	.	TGTGCCAGCAGTTTACAGGGTGTTGGGACCCAGTACTTC	CASSLQGVGTQYF
TRBJ1-2	TRBV28	.	once	TGTGCCAGCAGAATACAGGGAACGAACTATGGCTACACCTTC	CASRIQGTNYGYTF
TRBJ1-1	TRBV27	.	.	TGTGCCAGCAGTTCCGCGGGTCCGGGAACTGAAGCTTTCTTT	CASSSAGPGTEAFF
TRBJ2-1	TRBV7-3	TRBD1	.	TGTGCCAGCAGTCCCGGGACAGGGGGTTATGAGCAGTTCTTC	CASSPGTGGYEQFF
TRBJ1-2	TRBV30	TRBD1	.	TGTGCCTGGAGCCTGACAGGGGGAATTGGCTACACCTTC	CAWSLTGGIGYTF
TRBJ2-3	TRBV19	.	once	TGTGCCAGTAGTATACTGCCAGGACTACTCACAGATACGCAGTATTTT	CASSILPGLLTDTQYF
TRBJ2-1	TRBV19	TRBD2	once	TGTGCCAGTAGCTTAGCGGGAGGCACCTACAATGAGCAGTTCTTC	CASSLAGGTYNEQFF
TRBJ1-1	TRBV28	TRBD1	.	TGTGCCAGCAGTCCGTCCGGGACAGGGTTTCCCGACACTGAAGCTTTCTTT	CASSPSGTGFPDTEAFF
TRBJ1-4	TRBV5-1	TRBD1	.	TGCGCCAGCAGCTTGGTCTTGGGACAGGGCGATGGAAAACTGTTTTTT	CASSLVLGQGDGKLFF
TRBJ2-1	TRBV3-1/TRBV3-2	TRBD2	.	TGTGCCAGCAGCAGGCGGGGGGTCTCCTACAATGAGCAGTTCTTC	CASSRRGVSYNEQFF
TRBJ2-5	TRBV9	TRBD2	once	TGTGCCAGCGGTGTTGGACTAGCGGGAGTCCAAGAGACCCAGTACTTC	CASGVGLAGVQETQYF
TRBJ1-2	TRBV28	TRBD1	.	TGTGCCAGCAGCCTGGACAGGAACTATGGCTACACCTTC	CASSLDRNYGYTF
TRBJ2-3	TRBV5-5	TRBD1	.	TGTGCCAGCAGCCCCATGGGGACAGCCACAGATACGCAGTATTTT	CASSPMGTATDTQYF